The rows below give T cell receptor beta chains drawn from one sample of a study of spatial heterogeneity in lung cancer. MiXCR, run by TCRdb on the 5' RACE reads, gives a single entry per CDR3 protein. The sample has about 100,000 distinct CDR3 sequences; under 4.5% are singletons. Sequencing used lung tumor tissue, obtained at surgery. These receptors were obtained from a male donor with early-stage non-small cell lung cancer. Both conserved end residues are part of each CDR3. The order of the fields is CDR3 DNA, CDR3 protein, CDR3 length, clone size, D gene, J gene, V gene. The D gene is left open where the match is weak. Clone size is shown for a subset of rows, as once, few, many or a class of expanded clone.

TGTGCCAGCAAACTGACAGGTTTCTCTGAAGCTTTCTTT,CASKLTGFSEAFF,13,many,.,TRBJ1-1,TRBV27
TGTGCCAGCACCCTCTCGATTGGGGCAGGGAATGGCTACACCTTC,CASTLSIGAGNGYTF,15,many,.,TRBJ1-2,TRBV7-9
TGTGCCAGCCGACTTAACCAGGGGGTAGGGAAGTATAGCAATCAGCCCCAGCATTTT,CASRLNQGVGKYSNQPQHF,19,many,TRBD1,TRBJ1-5,TRBV28
TGTGCCAGCAGCACGCCCCGAACAGGGATCTACGAGCAGTACTTC,CASSTPRTGIYEQYF,15,.,.,TRBJ2-7,TRBV11-2
TGTGCCAGCCGCCCGGCGGCAGGGCCCGGGTCTGAAGCTTTCTTT,CASRPAAGPGSEAFF,15,.,.,TRBJ1-1,TRBV28
TGTGCCAGTAGAACGGCCACAGGAGGAAATGAAAAACTGTTTTTT,CASRTATGGNEKLFF,15,many,.,TRBJ1-4,TRBV19
TGCAGTGCGCCGAATCTAGCGGGAGTAAAGGGCTACAATGAGCAGTTCTTC,CSAPNLAGVKGYNEQFF,17,.,TRBD2,TRBJ2-1,TRBV20-1
TGCGCCAGCAGCCAGAATACAGGGGACGGAAACACCATATATTTT,CASSQNTGDGNTIYF,15,many,TRBD1,TRBJ1-3,TRBV4-1
TGTGCCAGTACCTACGGTTCGGGGGACAATGAGCAGTTCTTC,CASTYGSGDNEQFF,14,many,.,TRBJ2-1,TRBV19
TGCGCCAGCAGCTGGTCAGGGGGGACCGAAGAGACCCAGTACTTC,CASSWSGGTEETQYF,15,many,.,TRBJ2-5,TRBV5-1
TGTGCCACCCCGGGACTAGCGGGGTCCCTTCAGTACTTC,CATPGLAGSLQYF,13,few,TRBD2,TRBJ2-5,TRBV12-3/TRBV12-4
TGTGCCAGCAGCCCGAATGGGGTAGCGGGAGATCCCGGGGAGCTGTTTTTT,CASSPNGVAGDPGELFF,17,many,TRBD2,TRBJ2-2,TRBV3-1
TGTGCCAGCAGCCAACCCGGGTTCTTTAGTTGGCAAGAGACCCAGTACTTC,CASSQPGFFSWQETQYF,17,many,.,TRBJ2-5,TRBV3-1
TGCGCCAGCAGCTTTGGGGTCGGGGATTACGAGCAGTACTTC,CASSFGVGDYEQYF,14,many,.,TRBJ2-7,TRBV5-1
TGTGCCAGCAGCCCCCCCGGGGACTTTCAGTACGAGCAGTACTTC,CASSPPGDFQYEQYF,15,many,.,TRBJ2-7,TRBV28
TGTGCCAGCAGCTATACAGGGGACTCACCCCTCCACTTT,CASSYTGDSPLHF,13,many,TRBD1,TRBJ1-6,TRBV11-1
TGTGCCAGCAGTTACGAAGGGGGCGCCGTCGCTTTCTTT,CASSYEGGAVAFF,13,many,TRBD1,TRBJ1-1,TRBV6-2/TRBV6-3
TGTGCCTGGAGTGGGCGGTATGAGCAGTTCTTC,CAWSGRYEQFF,11,many,.,TRBJ2-1,TRBV30
TGCAGTGCTAGAGATACGGGATCCACCTACGAGCAGTACTTC,CSARDTGSTYEQYF,14,many,.,TRBJ2-7,TRBV20-1
TGTGCCAGCAGCTTAGGACCAGACGAGACCCAGTACTTC,CASSLGPDETQYF,13,many,.,TRBJ2-5,TRBV7-2
TGCGCCAGCAGCCACCGGACAGGGTCGATTTTAGAGGCTTTCTTT,CASSHRTGSILEAFF,15,many,TRBD1,TRBJ1-1,TRBV4-1
TGCAGTGCTCCAGCGGGAGGGCACACAGATACGCAGTATTTT,CSAPAGGHTDTQYF,14,many,TRBD2,TRBJ2-3,TRBV20-1
TGTGCCAGCAGCTTAAGTCGGTGGCAGTCGAGGGGAGAGACCCAGTACTTC,CASSLSRWQSRGETQYF,17,many,.,TRBJ2-5,TRBV7-9
TGTGCCAGCAGCACCGGGACTACCTACAATGAGCAGTTCTTC,CASSTGTTYNEQFF,14,many,TRBD2,TRBJ2-1,TRBV28
TGTGCCAGCAGCCGATCTGTGGGAGGAGTCACAGATACGCAGTATTTT,CASSRSVGGVTDTQYF,16,many,.,TRBJ2-3,TRBV9
TGTGCCAGCAGCCAAGGCAGAGAGAGCTCCTACGAGCAGTACTTC,CASSQGRESSYEQYF,15,many,.,TRBJ2-7,TRBV4-2
TGCGCCAGCAGCTTCATACACGCGAACACTGAAGCTTTCTTT,CASSFIHANTEAFF,14,.,.,TRBJ1-1,TRBV5-1
TGTGCCAGCAGCCCAGTGGGGGGGCGTAGGTCACGCGAGCAGTACTTC,CASSPVGGRRSREQYF,16,many,.,TRBJ2-7,TRBV11-2
TGTGCCAGCAGTTCGACCCCGTTCGGACCCCCTTATCAGCCCCAGCATTTT,CASSSTPFGPPYQPQHF,17,many,.,TRBJ1-5,TRBV12-3/TRBV12-4
TGTGCCAGCAGGGGGAGCACAGATACGCAGTATTTT,CASRGSTDTQYF,12,few,.,TRBJ2-3,TRBV27
TGCGCCAGCAGCGGAACACAGGGGCAGGGCGGCGAGCAGTACTTC,CASSGTQGQGGEQYF,15,many,TRBD1,TRBJ2-7,TRBV5-1
TGTGCCAGCAGTCCCTGGACACCGAGTCATCAGCCCCAGCATTTT,CASSPWTPSHQPQHF,15,many,.,TRBJ1-5,TRBV28
TGTGCCAGCAGTTTATGGAGGGGCAATCAGCCCCAGCATTTT,CASSLWRGNQPQHF,14,many,.,TRBJ1-5,TRBV27
TGTGCCAGCAGTTACCCCCACGAGCAGTACTTC,CASSYPHEQYF,11,many,.,TRBJ2-7,TRBV6-2/TRBV6-3
TGTGCCAGCACATACAGGGGGTCCTCCTACGAGCAGTACTTC,CASTYRGSSYEQYF,14,many,TRBD1,TRBJ2-7,TRBV12-3/TRBV12-4
TGTGCCAGCCGCTCCGGGACAGCTAATGAAAAACTGTTTTTT,CASRSGTANEKLFF,14,many,TRBD1,TRBJ1-4,TRBV7-9
TGTGCCAGCAGCGTAGCGGCGCTAGCGGAGGGACGGAGCCATGAGCAGTTCTTC,CASSVAALAEGRSHEQFF,18,many,TRBD2,TRBJ2-1,TRBV9
TGTGCCAGCAGTAGACCGGGACCAAGGAACGAGCAGTACTTC,CASSRPGPRNEQYF,14,many,.,TRBJ2-7,TRBV28
TGTGCCAGCAGTTTAACGGGCGGACGTTATGGCTACACCTTC,CASSLTGGRYGYTF,14,many,.,TRBJ1-2,TRBV28
TGTGCCAGCAGGACGAGACAGGGTTCCGAGACCCAGTACTTC,CASRTRQGSETQYF,14,many,TRBD1,TRBJ2-5,TRBV7-2
TGCAGTGCTAGAGCGGGGGAGCGGGAGATCTACGAGCAGTACTTC,CSARAGEREIYEQYF,15,many,TRBD2,TRBJ2-7,TRBV20-1
TGCAGTGCTAAAGCGACTAGAAACACCGGGGAGCTGTTTTTT,CSAKATRNTGELFF,14,many,.,TRBJ2-2,TRBV20-1
TGCGCCAGCAGCTTATACCGGGACACCTCCTACGAGCAGTACTTC,CASSLYRDTSYEQYF,15,few,.,TRBJ2-7,TRBV5-1
TGTGCCAGCAGTTACTCGAGAGGGGGTACCCTTCCTGGGGCCAACGTCCTGACTTTC,CASSYSRGGTLPGANVLTF,19,.,.,TRBJ2-6,TRBV6-6
TGTGCCAGCAGTGAGGGGCGGAATCAGCCCCAGCATTTT,CASSEGRNQPQHF,13,.,.,TRBJ1-5,TRBV6-1
TGTGCCAGCAGTTACCAAGGGGGCGGGGATGAAAAACTGTTTTTT,CASSYQGGGDEKLFF,15,few,TRBD1,TRBJ1-4,TRBV6-6
TGCGCCAGCAGCTCTCATAGCGGGAAGCCTAGCACAGATACGCAGTATTTT,CASSSHSGKPSTDTQYF,17,many,TRBD2,TRBJ2-3,TRBV4-1
TGTGCCAGCAGCTTAGAAGTTGGACGGGAAAGGAGTGAGCAGTTCTTC,CASSLEVGRERSEQFF,16,many,.,TRBJ2-1,TRBV7-7